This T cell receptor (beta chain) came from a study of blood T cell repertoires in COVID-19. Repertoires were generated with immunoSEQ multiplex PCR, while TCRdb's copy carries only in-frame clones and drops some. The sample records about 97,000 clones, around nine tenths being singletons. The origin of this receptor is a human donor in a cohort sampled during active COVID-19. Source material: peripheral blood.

In nucleotides, the CDR3 is TGTGCCAGTAGTATAGTATTGTCAGGTCGACCCGCTTGGAATTCACCCCTCCACTTT. It codes for CASSIVLSGRPAWNSPLHF. This chain connects TRBV19 to TRBJ1-6, with D unclear. Trimming took 1 base from V and 7 from J, leaving 23 bases between them. CDR3 length: 19 residues. Germline V gene data show CDR1 as LNHDA and CDR2 as SQIVND (reference sequence).